Below, 2 T cell receptor beta chains from the same sample are listed, as sequenced in a study of T-cell reconstitution after alpha-beta-depleted transplantation in children. Library preparation (for TCRbeta) was performed with unique molecular identifiers. TCRdb ran MiXCR on the PCR reads and lists one entry per CDR3 protein. This sample yields almost 500,000 distinct CDR3 sequences, of which approximately 12% are seen a single time; roughly 5.4% belongs to the top ten. Specimen: PBMCs from the stem cell graft donor, collected from the stem cell graft. The origin of the receptors is a human donor who donated a stem cell graft to a child with combined immunodeficiency.

This clonotype was detected once. This chain uses TRBV2 with TRBJ2-7; either TRBD1 or TRBD2 may fit D (5 bases each). CDR3 size: 16 residues. Germline CDR1 and CDR2: SNHLY and FYNNEI. V was trimmed by 3 bases and J by 0 bases, leaving 15 bases between them. The CDR3 nucleotides are TGTGCCAGCAGTGATGACGACGGGACCGCCTCCTACGAGCAGTACTTC. It yields the protein CASSDDDGTASYEQYF.

The chain couples TRBV28 to TRBJ1-1; 8 bases line up with TRBD1. The CDR3 sequence is 17 residues long. Per germline, CDR1 MDHEN and CDR2 SYDVKM. V was clipped by 5 bases and J by 0 bases; unmatched bases: 11. The CDR3, as DNA: TGTGCCAGCAGTCGCGGACAGGGCGGAGACATGAACACTGAAGCTTTCTTT. Amino acids: CASSRGQGGDMNTEAFF.